The 27 T cell receptor beta chains presented below share a single source sample, sequenced in a study of blood T cell repertoires in COVID-19. Sequencing was performed with immunoSEQ multiplex PCR; in TCRdb, only in-frame clones are kept and a portion is missing. The sample includes 97,000 or so clones, over 85% of them seen just once. Sequencing was performed on peripheral blood. The source is a woman aged 45-60 years with COVID-19, enrolled during active disease.

The chain combines TRBV18 with TRBJ2-7, with 8 bases that match TRBD1. Germline CDR1 reads KGHSH; CDR2 reads LQKENI. CDR3 length: 15 amino acids. With V trimmed by 3 bases and J by 4 bases, 8 bases remained unmatched. The CDR3 reads CASSPGPGQVYEQYF. In nucleotides, the CDR3 is TGTGCCAGCTCACCCGGACCGGGACAGGTTTACGAGCAGTACTTC.

The chain's CDR3 is CASSGSAGGGSGELFF. The CDR3 nucleotides read TGCGCCAGCAGCGGCTCAGCGGGGGGCGGTTCCGGGGAGCTGTTTTTT. This chain joins TRBV5-1 and TRBJ2-2, with TRBD2 matching 9 bases. Germline-derived CDR1 and CDR2 are SGHRS and YFSETQ. Germline trimming cut 4 bases from V and 6 bases from J; bases unmatched to any gene: 10. The CDR3 consists of 16 residues.

The chain couples TRBV18 to TRBJ1-5; no definite D call. Germline assignment: CDR1 KGHSH and CDR2 LQKENI. Trimming left V 3 bases short and J 0 bases short, with 24 bases between. This CDR3 has 20 residues. The CDR3 sequence is CASSPLPRGTPSYSNQPQHF. The CDR3 DNA reads as TGTGCCAGCTCACCCCTACCGAGAGGCACTCCATCTTATAGCAATCAGCCCCAGCATTTT.

The chain couples TRBV5-1 to TRBJ1-5; 7 bases fit TRBD1. V trimming: 0 bases; J trimming: 1 base; junction bases outside the gene matches: 7. Per the germline V gene, CDR1 is SGHRS and CDR2 is YFSETQ. The CDR3 has 17 amino acids. CDR3 protein: CASSLVSGGRSNQPQHF. The CDR3 nucleotides read TGCGCCAGCAGCTTGGTCTCAGGGGGGAGGAGCAATCAGCCCCAGCATTTT.

The chain employs TRBV5-1 and TRBJ2-5; D is ambiguous. Trimming pared 4 bases from V and 3 bases from J, leaving 4 bases between. In germline, CDR1 is SGHRS, CDR2 YFSETQ. This CDR3 region has 11 residues. Here the CDR3 DNA reads TGCGCCAGCAGCCTAAAAGAGACCCAGTACTTC. Amino acid sequence: CASSLKETQYF.

The V gene is TRBV19, the J gene TRBJ1-1; D unclear. The length of the CDR3 is 12 residues. The V and J ends lost 3 bases and 10 bases respectively, with 12 bases between them. Germline lookup yields CDR1 LNHDA and CDR2 SQIVND (reference sequence). For the CDR3, the DNA is TGTGCCAGTAGTATCCGGGCGGGGATAGCTTTCTTT. Its protein is CASSIRAGIAFF.

The chain links TRBV5-5 to TRBJ2-7; TRBD1 might be the D (5 bases). This CDR3 is built from 13 residues. Germline V gene sequence: CDR1 SGHKS, CDR2 YYEKEE (reference sequence). The germline V and J ends were trimmed by 9 bases and 3 bases, with 16 bases remaining between them. The CDR3 is CATALQGNYEQYV. CDR3 DNA sequence: TGTGCCACCGCTCTCCAGGGTAACTACGAGCAGTACGTC.

This clone has more than one count but fewer than ten. The chain uses TRBV27 and TRBJ1-4; 7 bases line up with TRBD1. Trimming took 7 bases from V and 6 from J; bases not matched to a gene: 11. This CDR3 region has 15 residues. The germline V gene has CDR1 MNHEY and CDR2 SMNVEV (reference sequence). Here the CDR3 DNA reads TGTGCCAGCACCCCCCGGACAGGTGGGGATGAAAAACTGTTTTTT. Translation: CASTPRTGGDEKLFF.

V usage is TRBV10-3 and J usage is TRBJ1-5; possible D gene TRBD1, 6 bases. The germline gives CDR1 ENHRY, CDR2 SYGVKD. The CDR3 is 16 residues long. The V end was cut by 0 bases, the J end by 7 bases, with 16 bases between. The CDR3 DNA follows: TGTGCCATCAGTGAGTCGGGGGCCAGGGCAACCCAGCCCCAGCATTTT. Its protein is CAISESGARATQPQHF.

The count of this clone is one. This chain connects TRBV19 to TRBJ1-2; 7 bases map to TRBD1. V lost 5 bases, J lost 3 bases, and 3 bases stayed unmatched. The CDR3 has 13 amino acids. Germline V lookup: CDR1 LNHDA, CDR2 SQIVND (reference sequence). CDR3: CASSDGTDYGYTF. For the CDR3, the DNA is TGTGCCAGTAGTGACGGGACAGACTATGGCTACACCTTC.

CDR3 sequence (DNA): TGTGCCAGTAGGATGACTAGCGCCGAGCAGTACGTC. As protein: CASRMTSAEQYV. J is TRBJ2-7 and V is TRBV14; 8 nucleotides align to TRBD2. The length of the CDR3 is 12 residues. The germline V gene has CDR1 SGHDN and CDR2 FVKESK. The ends lost 9 bases at V and 6 bases at J; junction bases unmatched: 7.

The chain is built from TRBV7-2 and TRBJ2-2; possibly TRBD1 for D (6 bases). In germline, CDR1 is SGHTA, CDR2 FQGNSA. This CDR3 is 16 amino acids long. V lost 3 bases and J lost 6, with 17 bases in between. Here the CDR3 DNA reads TGTGCCAGCAGCTTGGCCAACCCAGGGGTGTCCGGGGAGCTGTTTTTT. This codes for CASSLANPGVSGELFF.

This rearrangement joins TRBV28 to TRBJ2-5, with D possibly being TRBD2 (5 bases). In germline, CDR1 is MDHEN, CDR2 SYDVKM. This CDR3 is built from 15 residues. V lost 4 bases to trimming and J lost 0 bases, with 12 bases between them. CDR3 in DNA: TGTGCCAGCAGTTCCCCGAGGGCGTACCAAGAGACCCAGTACTTC. Its protein product is CASSSPRAYQETQYF.

The rearrangement uses TRBV11-3 and TRBJ2-3; 8 bases agree with TRBD2. Germline V gene sequence: CDR1 SGHNT, CDR2 YENEEA. The CDR3 spans 16 residues. The junction had 7 bases not matched to a gene; V was cut back by 5 bases and J by 0 bases. CDR3 in amino acids: CASSPGGTSSTDTQYF. The CDR3 region has the DNA TGTGCCAGCAGCCCTGGGGGGACTAGTAGCACAGATACGCAGTATTTT.

V is TRBV3-1 (or the pseudogene TRBV3-2) and J is TRBJ2-3, with 7 nucleotides matching TRBD1. J lost 10 bases, V lost 5 bases, and 9 bases had no gene match. Per germline, CDR1 LGHDT and CDR2 YNNKEL (reference sequence). CDR3 length equals 13 residues. This CDR3 is CASSTQGQTPQYF. The CDR3 DNA is TGTGCCAGCAGCACCCAGGGACAGACACCGCAGTATTTT.

The chain is built from TRBV2 and TRBJ1-6, with a tentative D call TRBD1 (6 bases). V lost 3 bases and J lost 8, with 8 bases in between. Germline CDR1 and CDR2: SNHLY and FYNNEI. CDR3 size: 13 residues. CDR3 DNA: TGTGCCAGCAGTGACAGGGGTGATTCACCCCTCCACTTT. It yields the protein CASSDRGDSPLHF.

The V call is TRBV19, the J call TRBJ1-5, with 7 bases that match TRBD1. In germline, CDR1 is LNHDA, CDR2 SQIVND (reference sequence). This CDR3 spans 15 amino acids. V lost 6 bases to trimming and J lost 4 bases; unmatched junction nucleotides: 9. The CDR3 DNA reads as TGTGCCAGTAGGACGACAGGGTTATCGAATCAGCCCCAGCATTTT. This encodes CASRTTGLSNQPQHF.

The J gene is TRBJ1-6, the V gene TRBV19; D may be TRBD1 (6 bases). CDR1 and CDR2 from the germline V gene are LNHDA and SQIVND (reference sequence). This CDR3 comprises 14 residues. V gave up 8 bases and J gave up 5 bases, with 13 bases separating them. CDR3 region: CASCDRTNNSPLHF. The CDR3 DNA reads TGTGCCAGTTGTGACAGGACAAATAATTCACCCCTCCACTTT.

The chain is built from TRBV3-1 (or the pseudogene TRBV3-2) and TRBJ1-6, with a possible D match to TRBD1 (5 bases). The CDR3 totals 12 residues. Trimming cost V 4 bases and J 13 bases, with 11 bases left between them. Germline values: CDR1 LGHDT, CDR2 YNNKEL (reference sequence). The CDR3: CASSLRGSPLHF. CDR3 nucleotide sequence: TGTGCCAGCAGCCTAAGGGGCAGCCCCCTCCACTTT.

The gene calls are TRBV27 and TRBJ2-1; 11 nucleotides align to TRBD2. The germline V gene encodes CDR1 MNHEY and CDR2 SMNVEV (reference sequence). This CDR3 spans 16 amino acids. V trimming: 1 base; J trimming: 8 bases; junction bases outside the gene matches: 7. The CDR3 loop reads CASSLLGTSGPHEQFF. The CDR3, as DNA: TGTGCCAGCAGTTTATTAGGGACTAGCGGTCCCCATGAGCAGTTCTTC.

The V gene is TRBV7-2, the J gene TRBJ2-3; 7 bases agree with TRBD1. V was pared by 2 bases and J by 2 bases, with 4 bases of the junction left unmatched. Germline assignment: CDR1 SGHTA and CDR2 FQGNSA. The CDR3 spans 15 residues. The CDR3: CASSLNRGITDTQYF. Written as DNA, the CDR3 is TGTGCCAGCAGCTTAAACAGGGGTATCACAGATACGCAGTATTTT.

V usage is TRBV7-6 and J usage is TRBJ1-1; D is perhaps TRBD1 (5 bases). The CDR3 has 16 amino acids. From germline, CDR1 is SGHVS and CDR2 FNYEAQ. Trimming shortened V by 3 bases and J by 0 bases, and 14 bases separated the two germline ends. CDR3: CASSFRAGIMNTEAFF. As DNA, the CDR3 is TGTGCCAGCAGCTTCCGGGCAGGGATTATGAACACTGAAGCTTTCTTT.

The sample holds one count of this clone. This chain links TRBV7-9 with TRBJ1-1; TRBD1 is a possible D gene (5 bases). V was cut by 5 bases and J by 1 base, with 17 bases left in between. Germline V gene sequence: CDR1 SEHNR, CDR2 FQNEAQ (reference sequence). The CDR3 length is 16 residues. The CDR3 loop reads CASSQTYGTGNTEAFF. CDR3 nucleotide sequence: TGTGCCAGCAGCCAAACCTACGGGACTGGGAACACTGAAGCTTTCTTT.

The V call is TRBV19, the J call TRBJ1-5, with D unresolved. The germline gives CDR1 LNHDA, CDR2 SQIVND (reference sequence). V was cut by 5 bases and J by 2 bases, with 19 bases left in between. This CDR3 has 17 amino acids. CDR3 DNA sequence: TGTGCCAGTAGTTTTTCCGGGGTCCCGGCACGCAATCAGCCCCAGCATTTT. Translation gives CASSFSGVPARNQPQHF.

V is TRBV7-2 and J is TRBJ2-2; maybe TRBD1 (6 bases). Deletions cut 1 base from V and 7 bases from J, with 13 bases between. The CDR3 is made up of 15 amino acids. The germline V gene encodes CDR1 SGHTA and CDR2 FQGNSA. CDR3 nucleotides: TGTGCCAGCAGCTTAGGGGGCCTCAGGGGCGGGGAGCTGTTTTTT. This codes for CASSLGGLRGGELFF.

In its sample, this clone was seen a few times. J is TRBJ2-1 and V is TRBV5-4, with a tentative D call TRBD1 (5 bases). This CDR3 comprises 13 residues. CDR1 is SGHNT, CDR2 YYREEE, per germline (reference sequence). The V and J ends lost 4 bases and 9 bases respectively, with 14 bases between them. Here the CDR3 DNA reads TGTGCCAGCAGCCTTCCGACAGTCAGTGAGCAGTTCTTC. It encodes CASSLPTVSEQFF.

J is TRBJ1-2 and V is TRBV5-4, with TRBD1 as a possible D gene (5 bases). The CDR3 consists of 14 residues. Between the trimmed V and J ends, which lost 0 bases and 2 bases, there was a span of 8 bases. Germline V gene data show CDR1 as SGHNT and CDR2 as YYREEE (reference sequence). The CDR3 DNA follows: TGTGCCAGCAGCTTGGGGACACCGAACTATGGCTACACCTTC. It translates to CASSLGTPNYGYTF. The complete variable domain, with remaining parts taken from reference TRBV5-4 and TRBJ1-2, reads ETGVTQSPTHLIKTRGQQVTLRCSSQSGHNTVSWYQQALGQGPQFIFQYYREEENGRGNFPPRFSGLQFPNYSSELNVNALELDDSALYLCASSLGTPNYGYTFGSGTRLTVV.